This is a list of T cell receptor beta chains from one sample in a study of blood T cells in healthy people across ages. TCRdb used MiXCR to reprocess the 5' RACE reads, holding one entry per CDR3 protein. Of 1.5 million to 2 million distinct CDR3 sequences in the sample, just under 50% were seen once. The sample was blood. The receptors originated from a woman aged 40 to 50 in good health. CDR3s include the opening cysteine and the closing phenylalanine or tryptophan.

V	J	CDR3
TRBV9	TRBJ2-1	CASSTALIGNNEQFF
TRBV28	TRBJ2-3	CASTRLAGTGTQYF
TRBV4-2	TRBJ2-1	CASSQAPSRGIYNEQFF
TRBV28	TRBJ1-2	CASSSKNRQASYGYTF
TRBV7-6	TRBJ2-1	CASSLGWTSGEEQFF
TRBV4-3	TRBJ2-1	CASSQEAGRLQFF
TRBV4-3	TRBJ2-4	CAGSQAGAAKNIQYF
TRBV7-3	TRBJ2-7	CASSPRDRNNEQYF
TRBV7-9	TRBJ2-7	CASSPRTSSGEQYF
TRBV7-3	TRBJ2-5	CASSFGLAGKLHGETQYF
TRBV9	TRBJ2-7	CASSLNGGGPYEQYF
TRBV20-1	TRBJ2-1	CSARDREGTWAYNEQFF
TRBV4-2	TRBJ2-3	CASSQFRGDTDTQYF
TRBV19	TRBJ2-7	CASSIVQRGKNYEQYF
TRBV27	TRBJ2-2	CASWTANTGELFF
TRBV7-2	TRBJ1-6	CASSHAHQRGQDNSPLHF
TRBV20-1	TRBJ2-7	CSARDLGNRDYEQYF
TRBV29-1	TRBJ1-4	CSVAQQALGEKLFF
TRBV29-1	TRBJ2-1	CSVPLRYNEQFF
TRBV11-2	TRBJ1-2	CASSPGTGYAVYGYTF
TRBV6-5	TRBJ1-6	CASSRGQGFNSPLHF
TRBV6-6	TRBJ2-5	CASSYRAEKETQYF
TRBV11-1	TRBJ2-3	CASSRLTSGALTDTQYF
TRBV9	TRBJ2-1	CASSEDAYNEQFF
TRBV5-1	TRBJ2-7	CASSLGTGVVSSYEQYF
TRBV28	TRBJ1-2	CASSLSQGQGNYGYTF
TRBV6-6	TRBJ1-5	CASRHTGEGNQPQHF
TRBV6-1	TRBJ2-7	CASSTQRGGDEQYF
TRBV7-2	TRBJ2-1	CASSFKGKTEQFF
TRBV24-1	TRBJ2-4	CATSDPSGGDGNIQYF
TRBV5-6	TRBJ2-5	CASSVGTAIQETQYF
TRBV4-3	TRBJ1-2	CASSQDQGRDDGYTF
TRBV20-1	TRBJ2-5	CSAQGSGGQETQYF
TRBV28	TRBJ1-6	CASSPPQGVGSPLHF
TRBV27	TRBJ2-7	CASSLVPQGASYEQYF
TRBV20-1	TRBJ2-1	CSARARAYNEQFF
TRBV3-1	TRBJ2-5	CASSQLVTSGAETQYF
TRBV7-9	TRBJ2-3	CASPGRANTDTQYF
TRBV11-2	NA	CTSSLDRVETQYF
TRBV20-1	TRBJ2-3	CSARPRGGTQYF
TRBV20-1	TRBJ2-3	CSASSGGTDTQYF
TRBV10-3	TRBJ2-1	CASSRDRTLIGEQFF
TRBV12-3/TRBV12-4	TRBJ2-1	CASSLRGGAGDHNEQFF
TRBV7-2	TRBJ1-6	CASSLTGTLNSLLHF
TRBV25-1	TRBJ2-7	CASSKYGTGSYEQYF
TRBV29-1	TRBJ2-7	CSVPAGRIDEQYF
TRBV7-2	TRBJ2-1	CASSATGSMSRYNEQFF
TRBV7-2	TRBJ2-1	CASSRTGWGNEQFF
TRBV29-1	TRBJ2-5	CSVEKMGTALRTQYF